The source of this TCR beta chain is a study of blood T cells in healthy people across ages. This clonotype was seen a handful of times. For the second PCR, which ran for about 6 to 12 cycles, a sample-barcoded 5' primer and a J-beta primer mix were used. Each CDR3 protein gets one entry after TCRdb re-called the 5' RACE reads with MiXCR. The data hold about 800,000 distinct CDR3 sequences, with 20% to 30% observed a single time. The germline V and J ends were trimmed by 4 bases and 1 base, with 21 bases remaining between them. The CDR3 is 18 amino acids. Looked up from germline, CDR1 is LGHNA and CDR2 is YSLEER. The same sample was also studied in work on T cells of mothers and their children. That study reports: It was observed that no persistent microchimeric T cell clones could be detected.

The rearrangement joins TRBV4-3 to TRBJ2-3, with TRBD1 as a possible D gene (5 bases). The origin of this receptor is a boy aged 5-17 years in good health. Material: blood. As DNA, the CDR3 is TGCGCCAGCAGCCCGAACCCGTCTGGGGCGCAGGGCACAGATACGCAGTATTTT. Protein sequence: CASSPNPSGAQGTDTQYF.